This T cell receptor (beta chain) was recorded in a study of blood T cell repertoires in COVID-19. About the research overall: Italy, Spain and the United States were the sources of the convalescent and acute COVID-19 samples.

Recruitment covered roughly 24 US areas and drew participants whose ages spanned roughly 18 to 90 years. Per the authors' pipeline: Reference gene primer amplification gave estimated nucleated cell counts. Assay: immunoSEQ multiplex PCR; the TCRdb copy retains only in-frame clones and omits some. That table supplies the V and J calls and clone size; D and trimming were determined from the DNA. The sample has hundreds of thousands of clones; roughly 87% are singletons. V trimming: 2 bases; J trimming: 2 bases; junction bases outside the gene matches: 5. Germline CDR1 is MNHEY and CDR2 is SMNVEV (reference sequence). The CDR3 has 15 residues.

The chain joins TRBV27 to TRBJ2-7, with 8 bases matching TRBD2. The sequencing input was PBMCs or T cells enriched from blood (not recorded which). This TCR came from a woman in her twenties or thirties who had recovered from COVID-19. CDR3 sequence (DNA): TGTGCCAGCAGTTTAAAGGGACTAGGAACCTACGAGCAGTACTTC. Amino acid sequence: CASSLKGLGTYEQYF.